This T cell receptor beta chain emerged from a study of T cells in localized non-small cell lung cancer. Overall study results and limits: Appearing in adjacent lung were a median about 60 of the top 100 tumor clones. Longer overall survival was seen with higher T cell density measured in blood.

The CDR3 spans 13 residues. Germline CDR1 and CDR2: MNHEY and SVGAGI. The V end lost 5 bases, the J end lost 3 bases, and 11 bases lay between the germline ends. A remark on this clone: The target antigen is unknown.

Generated by immunoSEQ multiplex PCR, the TCRdb table keeps only in-frame clones and is missing some. The top ten hold around 14% of the sample, which has 90,000 to 95,000 clones, 87% seen once. The chain recombines TRBV6-5 with TRBJ2-7; tentatively, D is TRBD1 (6 bases). Sequencing was performed on peripheral blood, taken before any cancer treatment. This sequence was found in a man aged 40 to 69 with stage I squamous cell lung carcinoma. The CDR3 nucleotides are TGTGCCAGCAGTCGGGACAAGAGCTACGAGCAGTACTTC. Translated, it gives CASSRDKSYEQYF.